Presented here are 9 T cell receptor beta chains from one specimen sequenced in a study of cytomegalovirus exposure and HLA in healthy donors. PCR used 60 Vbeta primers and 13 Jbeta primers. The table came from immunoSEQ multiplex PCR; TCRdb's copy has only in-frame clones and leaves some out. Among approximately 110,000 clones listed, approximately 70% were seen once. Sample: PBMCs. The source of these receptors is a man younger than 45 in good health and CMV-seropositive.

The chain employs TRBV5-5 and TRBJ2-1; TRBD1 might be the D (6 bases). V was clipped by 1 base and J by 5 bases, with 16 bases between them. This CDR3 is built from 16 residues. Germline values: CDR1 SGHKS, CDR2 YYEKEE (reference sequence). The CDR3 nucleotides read TGTGCCAGCAGCTTGTTATTTATCCCAGGGGACAATGAGCAGTTCTTC. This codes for CASSLLFIPGDNEQFF.

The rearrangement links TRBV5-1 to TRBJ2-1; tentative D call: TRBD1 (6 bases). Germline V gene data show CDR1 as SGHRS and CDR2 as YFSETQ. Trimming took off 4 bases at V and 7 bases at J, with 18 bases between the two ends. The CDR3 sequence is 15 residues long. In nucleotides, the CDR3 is TGCGCCAGCAGCATAACAGGGAAGAGCTCTAATGAGCAGTTCTTC. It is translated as CASSITGKSSNEQFF.

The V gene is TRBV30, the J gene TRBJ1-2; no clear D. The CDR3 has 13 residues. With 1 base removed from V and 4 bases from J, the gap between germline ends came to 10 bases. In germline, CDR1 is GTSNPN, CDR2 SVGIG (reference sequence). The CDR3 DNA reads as TGTGCCTGGAGTGCCTACCCGAGCTATGGCTACACCTTC. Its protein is CAWSAYPSYGYTF. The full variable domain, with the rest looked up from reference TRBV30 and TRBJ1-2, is SQTIHQWPATLVQPVGSPLSLECTVEGTSNPNLYWYRQAAGRGLQLLFYSVGIGQISSEVPQNLSASRPQDRQFILSSKKLLLSDSGFYLCAWSAYPSYGYTFGSGTRLTVV.

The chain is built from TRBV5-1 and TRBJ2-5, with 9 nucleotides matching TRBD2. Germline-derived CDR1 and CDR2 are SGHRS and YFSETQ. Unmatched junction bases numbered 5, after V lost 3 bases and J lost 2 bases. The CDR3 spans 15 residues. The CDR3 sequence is CASSWTSVGQETQYF. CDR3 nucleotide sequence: TGCGCCAGCAGCTGGACTAGCGTGGGGCAAGAGACCCAGTACTTC.

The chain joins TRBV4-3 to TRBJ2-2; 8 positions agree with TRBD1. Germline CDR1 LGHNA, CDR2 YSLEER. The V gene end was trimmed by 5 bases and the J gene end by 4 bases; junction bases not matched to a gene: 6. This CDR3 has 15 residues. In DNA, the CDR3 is TGCGCCAGCAGCAAATACGACAGGGGCACCGGGGAGCTGTTTTTT. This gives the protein CASSKYDRGTGELFF.

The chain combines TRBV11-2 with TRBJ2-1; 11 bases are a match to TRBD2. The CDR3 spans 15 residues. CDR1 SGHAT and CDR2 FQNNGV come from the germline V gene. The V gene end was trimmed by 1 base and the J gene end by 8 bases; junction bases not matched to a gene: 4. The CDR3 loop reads CASSLVAGGRYEQFF. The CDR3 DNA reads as TGTGCCAGCAGCTTAGTAGCGGGGGGGCGTTATGAGCAGTTCTTC.

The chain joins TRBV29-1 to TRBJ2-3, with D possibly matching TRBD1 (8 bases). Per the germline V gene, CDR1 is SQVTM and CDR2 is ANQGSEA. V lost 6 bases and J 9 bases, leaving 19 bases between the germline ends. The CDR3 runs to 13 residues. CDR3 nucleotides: TGCAGCGTCGGACAGGGCTCGGGGGGCACGCAGTATTTT. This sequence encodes CSVGQGSGGTQYF.

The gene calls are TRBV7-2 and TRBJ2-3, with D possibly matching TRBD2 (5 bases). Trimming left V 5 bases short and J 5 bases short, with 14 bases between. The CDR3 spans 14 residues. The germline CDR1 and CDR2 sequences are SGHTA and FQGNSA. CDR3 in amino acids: CASSARHAGDTQYF. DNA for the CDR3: TGTGCCAGCAGCGCCAGACATGCGGGAGATACGCAGTATTTT.

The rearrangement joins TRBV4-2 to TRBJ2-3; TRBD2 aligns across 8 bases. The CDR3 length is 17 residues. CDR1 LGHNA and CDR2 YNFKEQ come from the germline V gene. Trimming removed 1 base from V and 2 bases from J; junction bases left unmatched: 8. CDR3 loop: CASSQGQAGASTDTQYF. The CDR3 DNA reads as TGTGCCAGCAGCCAAGGGCAAGCGGGGGCCTCCACAGATACGCAGTATTTT.